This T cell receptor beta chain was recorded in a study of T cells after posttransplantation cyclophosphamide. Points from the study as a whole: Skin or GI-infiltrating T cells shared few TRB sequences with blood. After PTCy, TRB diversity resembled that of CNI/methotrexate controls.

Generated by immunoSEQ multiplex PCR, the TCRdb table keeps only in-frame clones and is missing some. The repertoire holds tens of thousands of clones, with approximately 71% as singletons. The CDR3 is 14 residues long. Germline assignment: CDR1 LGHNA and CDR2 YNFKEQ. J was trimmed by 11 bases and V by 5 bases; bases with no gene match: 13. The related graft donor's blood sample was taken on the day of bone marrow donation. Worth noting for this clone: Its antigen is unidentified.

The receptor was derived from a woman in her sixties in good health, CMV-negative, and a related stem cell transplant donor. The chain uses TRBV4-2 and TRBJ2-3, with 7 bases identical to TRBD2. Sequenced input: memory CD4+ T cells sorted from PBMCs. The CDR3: CASSLERGGGEQYF. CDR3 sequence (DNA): TGTGCCAGCAGCTTAGAAAGGGGCGGGGGAGAGCAGTATTTT.